This T cell receptor beta chain was captured in a study of cytomegalovirus exposure and HLA in healthy donors. CDR1 is SGDLS, CDR2 YYNGEE, per germline. V gave up 3 bases and J gave up 8 bases, with 15 bases separating them. This CDR3 has 14 residues. For this clone: Its antigen is still unknown.

Study-level points and caveats: For cytomegalovirus status, the classifier reportedly gave diagnoses with high specificity and sensitivity. According to a subsequent analysis, TCR clusters from the first cohort were inclined to appear together in the 120 validation repertoires. Cytomegalovirus association was assigned to some 160 TCR beta chains.

Generated by immunoSEQ multiplex PCR, the TCRdb table keeps only in-frame clones and is missing some. The sample yields about 71,000 clones, approximately 94% seen once. Donors came from a validation cohort of some 130 subjects, distinct from the first 666-subject cohort. V gene TRBV9 combines with J gene TRBJ1-5, with D perhaps TRBD1 (6 bases). This TCR was sampled from a woman aged 18 to 35 in good health and CMV-seronegative. The sequencing sample was made of PBMCs. CDR3 bases: TGTGCCAGCAGCGCCGGAGTAGGGGGGGAGCCCCAGCATTTT. Translated, it gives CASSAGVGGEPQHF.